This TCR beta chain was sequenced in a study of control samples from healthy donors and cancer patients. Sequencing was performed with immunoSEQ multiplex PCR; in TCRdb, only in-frame clones are kept and a portion is missing. The sample lists approximately 82,000 clones; 90% to 95% were seen once. Germline values: CDR1 SGHTA, CDR2 FQGNSA. The CDR3 totals 11 residues. Trimming pared 2 bases from V and 3 bases from J, leaving 1 base between. The J gene is TRBJ1-1, the V gene TRBV7-2; no clear D. The sequence came from a woman under 30 in good health. The sequenced sample was blood. In DNA form, the CDR3 reads TGTGCCAGCAGCTTATACACTGAAGCTTTCTTT. It specifies CASSLYTEAFF.